These T cell receptor beta chains were read from a single sample in a study of shared clonotypes between healthy human individuals. Only in-frame clones appear in the TCRdb table, and some are missing; sequencing was by immunoSEQ multiplex PCR. The table records about 1 million clones, about 75% of them present only once. Sequencing was done on a sample of memory CD4+ T cells sorted from blood. The source of these receptors is a man aged 18 to 30 in good health. Each CDR3 is given with its conserved first and last residue.

>TRBV19|TRBJ2-2
CASSIVLGSGTGELFF
>TRBV4-1|TRBJ2-3
CASSQGLAADTQYF
>TRBV9|TRBJ2-2
CASSVTGTNTGELFF
>TRBV18|TRBJ2-2
CASSPRQPANTGELFF
>TRBV5-5|TRBJ1-3
CASSPTGAKNTIYF
>TRBV18|TRBJ1-1
CASSPQGQGTEAFF
>TRBV28|TRBJ1-5
CASRTVYSNQPQHF
>TRBV5-1|TRBJ2-1
CASSQDRANEQFF
>TRBV5-6|TRBJ1-1
CASSLWAREAFF
>TRBV11-2|TRBJ1-5
CASSLIGNQPQHF
>TRBV28|TRBJ2-3
CAIQTGGGDTQYF
>TRBV7-2|TRBJ2-5
CASSLGRAIQETQYF
>TRBV28|TRBJ1-2
CASSLYPGSYGYTF
>TRBV4-1|TRBJ2-3
CASSYSGPPEDTQYF
>TRBV5-4|TRBJ2-5
CASSPTGTGKETQYF
>TRBV28|TRBJ1-3
CASPAKASSGNTIYF
>TRBV5-1|TRBJ1-1
CASSLVGASTEAFF
>TRBV10-3|TRBJ2-1
CAISHTGQGREQFF
>TRBV2|TRBJ1-5
CASSPDRAGNQPQHF
>TRBV27|TRBJ1-2
CASSLRGDGYTF
>TRBV7-2|TRBJ2-5
CASSVGRAQETQYF
>TRBV5-6|TRBJ2-2
CASSWDSNQNTGELFF
>TRBV7-9|TRBJ1-1
CASSYRDSNTEAFF
>TRBV2|TRBJ2-5
CASTTDRGQKTQYF
>TRBV11-2|TRBJ2-5
CASSPLGGGETQYF
>TRBV18|TRBJ1-1
CASSPGQGSTEAFF
>TRBV30|TRBJ1-4
CAWKGRQGYEKLFF
>TRBV5-4|TRBJ1-3
CASSLAAGVSGNTIYF
>TRBV7-2|TRBJ2-7
CASSLFRGNEQYF
>TRBV7-8|TRBJ1-3
CASSLGMAGLTIYF
>TRBV19|TRBJ2-5
CASSAQHRVEETQYF
>TRBV6-4|TRBJ1-3
CASTEGQGLSGNTIYF
>TRBV5-4|TRBJ2-7
CASSSAGGRYEQYF
>TRBV5-4|TRBJ1-6
CASSKGQAEAHNSPLHF
>TRBV30|TRBJ1-1
CAWIAAKNTEAFF
>TRBV28|TRBJ2-2
CASSWARPHGGELFF
>TRBV5-1|TRBJ2-3
CASSLGPGGGSDTQYF
>TRBV9|TRBJ1-2
CASTGRAGYGYTF
>TRBV30|TRBJ1-5
CAWSHGPSNQPQHF
>TRBV5-1|TRBJ1-6
CASSLGGLDSPLHF
>TRBV5-6|TRBJ1-2
CASSLGEWRAYTF
>TRBV7-2|TRBJ2-2
CASSGLAANTGELFF
>TRBV6-5|TRBJ2-7
CATRRGQVSYEQYF
>TRBV5-1|TRBJ2-1
CASSLSGRSYNEQFF
>TRBV7-2|TRBJ2-7
CASSPRTSGRDEQYF
>TRBV5-4|TRBJ1-2
CASSRAGIKNYGYTF
>TRBV28|TRBJ2-5
CASNQMNSQETQYF
>TRBV4-2|TRBJ2-7
CASSQVQLREGEQYF
>TRBV10-3|TRBJ2-7
CAITVDTHSYEQYF
>TRBV5-1|TRBJ1-6
CASSLGQGVSPLHF
>TRBV2|TRBJ2-3
CASSGTKAQYF